This TCR beta chain derives from a study of shared clonotypes between healthy human individuals. At the level of the study: Per donor, CD8 memory used one plate, CD8 naive used two, CD4 memory used three and CD4 naive used three.

Profiling relied on immunoSEQ multiplex PCR, and the TCRdb table lists in-frame clones only, not all of them. The sample lists tens of thousands of clones; under 65% were seen once. The trim removed 6 bases at V and 2 bases at J, leaving 15 bases unmatched. Germline V gene data show CDR1 as SQVTM and CDR2 as ANQGSEA. This CDR3 has 17 amino acids. The TCR comes from a man between 25 and 39 years old in good health. The sequenced sample consisted of memory CD8+ T cells sorted from blood. Specified subset: CD45RO+ cells pooled with CCR7-negative TemRA cells. The chain joins TRBV29-1 to TRBJ2-1, with 8 nucleotides matching TRBD2. The CDR3 nucleotides are TGCAGCGTAGGAGGTAATAGCGGGATCTTCACCTACAATGAGCAGTTCTTC. As protein: CSVGGNSGIFTYNEQFF.